This T cell receptor (beta chain) stems from a study of blood T cell repertoires in COVID-19. As for the study in general: The samples span acute and convalescent COVID-19 from the United States, Italy and Spain. PBMCs, B-cell-depleted T cells, or T cells provided the cDNA or gDNA that made up the material.

Per the original data handling: Amplification from reference gene primers served as the basis for estimated nucleated cell counts. Using immunoSEQ multiplex PCR, the repertoire was profiled, and TCRdb retains in-frame clones only, with some absent. The V and J calls and the clone size are those of that table, but D and trimming were determined from the DNA. The sample has fewer than 350,000 clones, less than 90% seen once. Enrolment of Seattle patients took place during active infection, and they were followed longitudinally. The ends were cut back, 3 bases at V and 4 bases at J, with 5 bases in the middle. The CDR3 sequence is 12 residues long. Germline V gives CDR1 SGHTA, CDR2 FQGNSA.

The sequence was obtained from a woman aged 25 to 39 with COVID-19, enrolled during active disease. This chain links TRBV7-2 with TRBJ2-3, with D possibly TRBD2 on 5 matching bases. The sequenced sample was peripheral blood. This CDR3 is CASSLGADTQYF. For the CDR3, the DNA is TGTGCCAGCAGCTTGGGAGCAGATACGCAGTATTTT.